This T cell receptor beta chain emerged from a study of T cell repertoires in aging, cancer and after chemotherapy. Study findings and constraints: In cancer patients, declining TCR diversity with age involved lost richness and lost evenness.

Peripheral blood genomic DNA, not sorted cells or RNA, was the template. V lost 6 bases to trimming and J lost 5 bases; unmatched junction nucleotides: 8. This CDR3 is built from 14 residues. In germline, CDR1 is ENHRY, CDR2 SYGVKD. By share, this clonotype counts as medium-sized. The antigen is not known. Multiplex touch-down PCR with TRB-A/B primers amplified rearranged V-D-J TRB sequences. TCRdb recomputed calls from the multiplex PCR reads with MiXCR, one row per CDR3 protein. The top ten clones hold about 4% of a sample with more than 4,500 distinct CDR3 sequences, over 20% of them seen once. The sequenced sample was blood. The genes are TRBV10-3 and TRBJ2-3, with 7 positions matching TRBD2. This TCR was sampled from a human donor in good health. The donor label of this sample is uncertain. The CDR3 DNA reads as TGTGCCATCAGACCGGGACTACCTGAAGATACGCAGTATTTT. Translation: CAIRPGLPEDTQYF.